The clone carrying this T cell receptor (beta chain) has a handful of counts. Its cognate antigen is unknown. Every participating donor gave one draw, a heparinised blood sample averaging about 120 mL. A sort by CD45RO/CCR7/CD25/CD127/CD95/CD27 yielded CD4+ naive, central memory, regulatory and stem cell-like memory cells. Every isolated RNA sample was fully reverse transcribed, so sequencing captured expressed TCRB transcripts. This table comes from immunoSEQ multiplex PCR, and its TCRdb copy is limited to in-frame clones, with some not included. The sample holds hundreds of thousands of clones, over 12% seen once. The record originates from a study of beta chain features in type 1 diabetes. Study observations and caveats: In type 1 diabetes patients, VDJ junctions had fewer insertions; deletions at these junctions were more frequent. In patients and controls equally, PCR might favor templates that are shorter. Moderately but significantly shorter TCRB CDR3s were found in Type 1 diabetes patients in all four CD4+ subsets.

The germline V gene has CDR1 WSHSY and CDR2 SAAADI. The V gene lost 5 bases and the J gene lost 0 bases, with 0 bases spanning the gap. The CDR3 runs to 11 residues. The V gene is TRBV10-2, the J gene TRBJ2-3; D ambiguous. The sequence was collected from a man younger than 35 with type 1 diabetes. Material for sequencing was naive CD4+ T cells from blood. This chain's CDR3 is CASSSTDTQYF. The CDR3 DNA reads as TGCGCCAGCAGTAGCACAGATACGCAGTATTTT.